Given below is one TCR beta chain in context. In the study's own analysis: Estimates of nucleated cell counts were drawn from the amplification of reference gene primers. Sequencing was performed with immunoSEQ multiplex PCR; in TCRdb, only in-frame clones are kept and a portion is missing. D and trimming were read from the DNA, whereas the V and J calls and clone size are those reported in that table. The profile shows over 65,000 clones, over 85% of them singletons. The data were obtained in a study of blood T cell repertoires in COVID-19. The overall study: The cDNA or gDNA used as material had been derived from T cells, B-cell-depleted T cells, or PBMCs.

This CDR3 region has 14 residues. V dropped 8 bases and J dropped 3 bases, with 14 bases sitting between them. The germline V gene has CDR1 MNHNY and CDR2 SVGAGI (reference sequence). This receptor was identified in a man in his fifties with active COVID-19. Material: peripheral blood. J is TRBJ2-1 and V is TRBV6-6; TRBD1 might be the D (6 bases). CDR3 protein: CASSGTFGYNEQFF. Here the CDR3 DNA reads TGTGCCAGCTCGGGGACATTTGGCTACAATGAGCAGTTCTTC.